The 21 T cell receptor beta chains listed next were all sequenced from one sample in a study of blood T cells in healthy people across ages (dated by TCRdb to between 2014 and 2016). The library was produced with 5' RACE. TCRdb shows the sequencer as Illumina HiSeq 2500. A second PCR of about 7 to 12 cycles was run with a J-beta primer mix and a sample-barcoded 5' primer. TCRdb redid the processing of the public reads, applying fastp at Q25 and MiXCR, and retained in-frame beta chains. For every CDR3 protein sequence, its rows merge into one entry that carries the most common genes and DNA. For this sample the table gives about 900,000 distinct CDR3 sequences, of which roughly 48% were detected only once. Around an eighth of the sample belongs to the ten largest clones. Sequenced sample: blood. The source of these receptors is a man aged 25-45 years in good health.

The table lists this clonotype with a few counts. The chain carries TRBV2 and TRBJ1-5; 8 nucleotides line up with TRBD1. CDR1 is SNHLY and CDR2 is FYNNEI in the germline V gene. This CDR3 has 15 residues. V lost 4 bases to trimming and J lost 7 bases; unmatched junction nucleotides: 9. The CDR3 sequence: CASSADRAVGQPQHF. In nucleotides, the CDR3 is TGTGCCAGCAGTGCGGACAGGGCAGTCGGGCAGCCCCAGCATTTT.

This clonotype was found a few times. This rearrangement joins TRBV29-1 to TRBJ2-7, with D hard to call. Germline CDR1 SQVTM, CDR2 ANQGSEA. This CDR3 has 12 amino acids. Trimming pared 0 bases from V and 2 bases from J, leaving 5 bases between. The CDR3 here is CSVEDSPYEQYF. Written as DNA, the CDR3 is TGCAGCGTTGAAGACAGCCCCTACGAGCAGTACTTC.

In this sample, this clonotype turned up a few times. The chain carries TRBV12-3 or TRBV12-4 and TRBJ2-3, with a tentative D call TRBD1 (5 bases). V gave up 4 bases and J gave up 2 bases, with 13 bases separating them. There are 15 residues in the CDR3. The CDR3 DNA is TGTGCCAGCAGTTCTGTGGGGCTTTTCACAGATACGCAGTATTTT. It codes for CASSSVGLFTDTQYF.

The chain carries TRBV28 and TRBJ1-4; D gene uncertain. The length of the CDR3 is 16 residues. Between the trimmed V and J ends, which lost 5 bases and 6 bases, there was a span of 19 bases. Looked up from germline, CDR1 is MDHEN and CDR2 is SYDVKM. The CDR3 DNA follows: TGTGCCAGCAGTCCCCTTGGGGAGGGCCGGTATGAAAAACTGTTTTTT. It is translated as CASSPLGEGRYEKLFF.

This clonotype was recorded only once. The chain carries TRBV4-2 and TRBJ2-7, with D perhaps assigned TRBD1 or TRBD2 (6 bases each). Germline V gene sequence: CDR1 LGHNA, CDR2 YNFKEQ. The CDR3 extends over 14 amino acids. V was shortened by 4 bases and J by 2 bases, with 12 bases between the two germline ends. In DNA, the CDR3 is TGTGCCAGCAGCCCTCAGGAGGGGGCCTACGAGCAGTACTTC. It codes for CASSPQEGAYEQYF.

The V and J genes are TRBV7-9 and TRBJ2-1; maybe TRBD2 (5 bases). Germline CDR1 and CDR2: SEHNR and FQNEAQ (reference sequence). CDR3 size: 15 residues. Trimming left V 5 bases short and J 6 bases short, with 17 bases between. In nucleotides, the CDR3 is TGTGCCAGCAGCCTCGTGGACTCTAATACCAATGAGCAGTTCTTC. It translates to CASSLVDSNTNEQFF. The full variable domain, in which reference TRBV7-9 and TRBJ2-1 provide the parts outside the CDR3, is DTGVSQNPRHKITKRGQNVTFRCDPISEHNRLYWYRQTLGQGPEFLTYFQNEAQLEKSRLLSDRFSAERPKGSFSTLEIQRTEQGDSAMYLCASSLVDSNTNEQFFGPGTRLTVL.

In the case of this clonotype: The junction departs from the called germline gene at one end, perhaps through a read error. The J gene is TRBJ2-3, the V gene TRBV27; a possible D gene is TRBD2 (7 bases). The CDR3 is 14 amino acids. In germline, CDR1 is MNHEY, CDR2 SMNVEV (reference sequence). DNA for the CDR3: TGTGCCTGCAGCTCCTCCGGGGGGCCGGATACGCAGTATTTT. This codes for CACSSSGGPDTQYF.

The chain is built from TRBV12-3 or TRBV12-4 and TRBJ1-2, with 8 bases lining up with TRBD1. The V and J ends lost 3 bases and 1 base, in that order; junction bases with no gene match: 4. The CDR3 is 15 amino acids. The CDR3 nucleotides read TGTGCCAGCAGTTTGGGACAGGCCATTAACTATGGCTACACCTTC. The encoded protein is CASSLGQAINYGYTF.

The chain links TRBV7-2 to TRBJ1-5, with TRBD1 as a possible D gene (6 bases). CDR3 length equals 13 residues. In germline, CDR1 is SGHTA, CDR2 FQGNSA. V lost 6 bases, J lost 5 bases, and 11 bases lay in between. CDR3 residues: CASSRGEYQPQHF. CDR3 in DNA: TGTGCCAGCAGTAGGGGGGAGTATCAGCCCCAGCATTTT.

This chain connects TRBV5-8 to TRBJ1-2; 7 positions agree with TRBD1. CDR1 SGHTS and CDR2 YDEGEE come from the germline V gene. V dropped 0 bases and J dropped 4; count of bases not matched to a gene: 3. This CDR3 is 14 amino acids long. The DNA for the CDR3 is TGTGCCAGCAGCTTGGACGGGACAGCCTATGGCTACACCTTC. Its protein product is CASSLDGTAYGYTF. Combining the CDR3 with reference TRBV5-8 and TRBJ1-2 gives the whole variable domain EAGVTQSPTHLIKTRGQQATLRCSPISGHTSVYWYQQALGLGLQFLLWYDEGEERNRGNFPPRFSGRQFPNYSSELNVNALELEDSALYLCASSLDGTAYGYTFGSGTRLTVV.

The chain combines TRBV5-1 with TRBJ2-7; D perhaps matches TRBD2 (5 bases). Germline values: CDR1 SGHRS, CDR2 YFSETQ. The CDR3 is made up of 15 amino acids. Trimming removed 0 bases from V and 6 bases from J, with 16 bases in between. The CDR3 DNA follows: TGCGCCAGCAGCTTGGGCCGGGAAGCAGGAAGCGAGCAGTACTTC. It translates to CASSLGREAGSEQYF. Supplemented by reference TRBV5-1 and TRBJ2-7, the full variable domain reads KAGVTQTPRYLIKTRGQQVTLSCSPISGHRSVSWYQQTPGQGLQFLFEYFSETQRNKGNFPGRFSGRQFSNSRSEMNVSTLELGDSALYLCASSLGREAGSEQYFGPGTRLTVT.

The chain joins TRBV4-3 to TRBJ2-3, with TRBD2 matching 10 bases. Looked up from germline, CDR1 is LGHNA and CDR2 is YSLEER. There are 18 residues in the CDR3. Unmatched junction bases numbered 13, after V lost 1 base and J lost 6 bases. The CDR3 loop is CASSQGRPLAGDSDTQYF. The CDR3 DNA reads as TGCGCCAGCAGCCAAGGCCGGCCCCTAGCGGGGGACTCGGATACGCAGTATTTT.

This clonotype appeared a few times. The chain uses TRBV2 and TRBJ2-7; TRBD1 matches 11 bases. Unmatched junction bases numbered 1, after V lost 6 bases and J lost 0 bases. This CDR3 comprises 14 residues. Germline CDR1 and CDR2: SNHLY and FYNNEI. The CDR3: CASSGQGASYEQYF. The CDR3 nucleotides are TGTGCCAGCAGCGGACAGGGGGCCTCCTACGAGCAGTACTTC.

This sequence joins TRBV24-1 and TRBJ2-1; D could derive from TRBD1 or TRBD2 (5 bases each). Germline CDR1 is KGHDR and CDR2 is SFDVKD. This CDR3 has 13 residues. The V end was cut by 8 bases, the J end by 8 bases, with 15 bases between. The CDR3 DNA is TGTGCCACCATGTCTGGGGGAAGGGATGAGCAGTTCTTC. The encoded protein is CATMSGGRDEQFF.

This chain uses TRBV4-2 with TRBJ2-1; TRBD2 matches 7 bases. V lost 4 bases, J lost 4 bases, and 10 bases stayed unmatched. This CDR3 is 16 amino acids long. Germline V gene sequence: CDR1 LGHNA, CDR2 YNFKEQ. The DNA of the CDR3 is TGTGCCAGCAGCCCTCGCGGGGGACTATCGTACAATGAGCAGTTCTTC. It specifies CASSPRGGLSYNEQFF.

The genes are TRBV7-2 and TRBJ2-4; TRBD2 aligns across 14 bases. CDR1 is SGHTA and CDR2 is FQGNSA in the germline V gene. V lost 5 bases, J lost 0 bases, and 12 bases stayed unmatched. CDR3 length: 20 amino acids. The CDR3 DNA follows: TGTGCCAGCAGCCAAAATCCGGGACTAGCGGGGGCCGAAGCCAAAAACATTCAGTACTTC. Protein: CASSQNPGLAGAEAKNIQYF.

The sample holds many counts of this clonotype. The chain employs TRBV7-2 and TRBJ1-3; D gene ambiguous. The CDR3 covers 11 residues. The ends were cut back, 3 bases at V and 5 bases at J, with 2 bases in the middle. Germline CDR1 reads SGHTA; CDR2 reads FQGNSA. This CDR3 reads CASSFRNTIYF. In nucleotides, the CDR3 is TGTGCCAGCAGCTTCCGAAACACCATATATTTT. The full variable domain, with the rest looked up from reference TRBV7-2 and TRBJ1-3, is GAGVSQSPSNKVTEKGKDVELRCDPISGHTALYWYRQSLGQGLEFLIYFQGNSAPDKSGLPSDRFSAERTGGSVSTLTIQRTQQEDSAVYLCASSFRNTIYFGEGSWLTVV.

The rearrangement links TRBV7-2 to TRBJ2-3, with 9 bases identical to TRBD2. V was clipped by 4 bases and J by 2 bases; unmatched bases: 10. Germline CDR1 reads SGHTA; CDR2 reads FQGNSA. CDR3 size: 17 residues. The CDR3 loop is CASSSESGGRYTDTQYF. CDR3 bases: TGTGCCAGCAGCTCTGAAAGCGGGGGGCGTTACACAGATACGCAGTATTTT.

This clonotype was picked up a small number of times. The chain is built from TRBV25-1 and TRBJ1-2, with TRBD1 identical over 11 bases. The V and J ends lost 8 bases and 0 bases, in that order; junction bases with no gene match: 8. The CDR3 contains 16 residues. Germline CDR1 is MGHDK and CDR2 is SYGVNS. CDR3 residues: CASSGQGGAANYGYTF. The CDR3 nucleotides read TGTGCCAGCTCGGGACAGGGGGGAGCCGCTAACTATGGCTACACCTTC.

This clonotype was observed at least ten times. The CDR3 region has the DNA TGTGCCAGCATCCATTCATTAGATGGCAATCAGCCCCAGCATTTT. Translating it yields CASIHSLDGNQPQHF. The chain recombines TRBV12-3 or TRBV12-4 with TRBJ1-5; D is unclear. The CDR3 is 15 residues long. The V end lost 7 bases, the J end lost 2 bases, and 15 bases lay between the germline ends.

DNA for the CDR3: TGTGCCAGCAGTGGAGGGGGAGGGGGCTACACCTTC. This codes for CASSGGGGGYTF. The chain recombines TRBV12-3 or TRBV12-4 with TRBJ1-2; TRBD1 might be the D (6 bases). Trimming pared 5 bases from V and 8 bases from J, leaving 12 bases between. The CDR3 totals 12 residues.